The T cell receptor (beta chain) described here comes from a study of CD8 T cells in ankylosing spondylitis. This clonotype was counted many times. The antigen is undetermined. The TCR beta libraries were generated through quantitative 5'-RACE incorporating molecular barcodes. TCRdb reprocessed the 5' RACE reads via MiXCR and lists one record per CDR3 protein. The data show more than 400,000 distinct CDR3 sequences, with under 5.5% seen just once and 3% to 4% held by the top ten. Study results and caveats: What appeared characteristic of ankylosing spondylitis blood was a TCR beta motif of under 10 highly homologous variants. Disease-linked clones reportedly concentrated significantly in matched ankylosing spondylitis synovial fluid.

This sequence was found in a male donor with ankylosing spondylitis. The specimen sequenced was blood, either unsorted or a sorted T cell fraction (not recorded which).

The chain's CDR3 is CASSPRPQGVAFF. CDR3 in DNA: TGTGCCAGCAGCCCCCGCCCCCAGGGGGTAGCTTTCTTT. The rearrangement uses TRBV7-2 and TRBJ1-1; 7 bases fit TRBD1. CDR1 SGHTA and CDR2 FQGNSA come from the germline V gene. The CDR3 consists of 13 residues. V shed 5 bases and J 10 bases; nucleotides not matched to a gene: 10.